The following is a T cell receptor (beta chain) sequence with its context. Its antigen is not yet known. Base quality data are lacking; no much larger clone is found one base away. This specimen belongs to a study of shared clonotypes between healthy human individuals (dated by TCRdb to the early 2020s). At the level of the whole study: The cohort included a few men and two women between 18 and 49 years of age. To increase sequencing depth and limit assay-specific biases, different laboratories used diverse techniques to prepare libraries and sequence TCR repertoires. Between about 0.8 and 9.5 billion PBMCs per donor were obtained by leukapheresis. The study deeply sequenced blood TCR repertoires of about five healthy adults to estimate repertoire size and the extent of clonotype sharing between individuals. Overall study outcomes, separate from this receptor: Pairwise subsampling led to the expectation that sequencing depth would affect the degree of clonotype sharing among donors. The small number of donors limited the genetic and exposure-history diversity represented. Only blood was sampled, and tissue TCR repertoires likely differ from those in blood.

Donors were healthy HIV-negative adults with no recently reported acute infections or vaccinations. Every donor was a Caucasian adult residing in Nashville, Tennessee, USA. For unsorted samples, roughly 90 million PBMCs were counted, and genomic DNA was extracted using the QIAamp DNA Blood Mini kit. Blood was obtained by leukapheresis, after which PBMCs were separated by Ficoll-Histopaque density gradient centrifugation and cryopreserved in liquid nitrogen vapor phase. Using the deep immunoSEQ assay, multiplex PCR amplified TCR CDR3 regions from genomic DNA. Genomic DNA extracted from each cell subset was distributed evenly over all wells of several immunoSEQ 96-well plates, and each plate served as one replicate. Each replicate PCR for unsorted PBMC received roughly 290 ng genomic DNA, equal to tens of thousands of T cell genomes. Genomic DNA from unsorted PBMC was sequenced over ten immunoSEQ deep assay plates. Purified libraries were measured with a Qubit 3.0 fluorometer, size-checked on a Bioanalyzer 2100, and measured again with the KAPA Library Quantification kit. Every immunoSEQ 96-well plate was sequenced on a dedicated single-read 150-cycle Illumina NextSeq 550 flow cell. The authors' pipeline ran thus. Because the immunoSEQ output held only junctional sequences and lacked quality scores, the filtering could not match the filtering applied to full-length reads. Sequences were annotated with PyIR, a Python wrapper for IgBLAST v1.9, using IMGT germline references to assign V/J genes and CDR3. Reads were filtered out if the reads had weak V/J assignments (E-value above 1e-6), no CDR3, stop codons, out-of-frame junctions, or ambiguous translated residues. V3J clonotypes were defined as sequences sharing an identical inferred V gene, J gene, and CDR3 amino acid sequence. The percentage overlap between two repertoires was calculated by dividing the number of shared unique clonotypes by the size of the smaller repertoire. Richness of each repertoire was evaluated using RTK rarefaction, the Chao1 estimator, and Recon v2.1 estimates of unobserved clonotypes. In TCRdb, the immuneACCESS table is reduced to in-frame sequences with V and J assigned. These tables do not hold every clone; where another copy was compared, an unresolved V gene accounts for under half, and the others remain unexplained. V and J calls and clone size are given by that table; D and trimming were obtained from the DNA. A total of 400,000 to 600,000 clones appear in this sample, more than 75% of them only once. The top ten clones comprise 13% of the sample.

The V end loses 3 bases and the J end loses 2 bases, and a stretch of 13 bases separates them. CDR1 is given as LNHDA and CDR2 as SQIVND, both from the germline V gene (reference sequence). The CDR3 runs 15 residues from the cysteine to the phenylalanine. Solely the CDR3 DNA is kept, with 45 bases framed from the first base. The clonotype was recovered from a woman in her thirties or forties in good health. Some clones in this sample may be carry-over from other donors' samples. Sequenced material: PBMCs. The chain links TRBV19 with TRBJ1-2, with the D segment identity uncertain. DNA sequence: TGTGCCAGTAGTATCCGACGGACGGCGAACTATGGCTACACCTTC. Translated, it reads CASSIRRTANYGYTF.